This TCR beta chain is from a study of blood T cell repertoires in COVID-19. Study information: COVID-19 samples from acute and convalescent phases originated in the United States, Italy and Spain. Sources were T cells, B-cell-depleted T cells, or PBMCs; the material itself was cDNA or gDNA.

The V segment lost 2 bases and the J segment 3 bases; nucleotides outside the gene matches: 9. The germline CDR1 and CDR2 sequences are KGHSH and LQKENI. The CDR3 extends over 18 amino acids. Original methodology: The assay estimated nucleated cells by amplifying reference gene primers. The method was immunoSEQ multiplex PCR; TCRdb's version includes in-frame clones alone and lacks a portion of them. The DNA was the basis for D and trimming; V, J and clone size are from that table. The sample lists tens of thousands of clones, over 70% occurring once. This chain joins TRBV18 and TRBJ2-3; TRBD2 agrees at 12 bases. The material sequenced was peripheral blood. The origin of this receptor is a human donor in a cohort sampled during active COVID-19. CDR3 residues: CASSPRTSGAGGTDTQYF. The CDR3 DNA follows: TGTGCCAGCTCACCAAGGACTAGCGGGGCAGGTGGGACAGATACGCAGTATTTT.